The entry below gives a single T cell receptor beta chain sequence along with its context. These data are taken from a study of blood T cell repertoires in COVID-19. On the study more broadly: Samples representing acute and convalescent COVID-19 were sourced from the United States, Italy and Spain. T cells, B-cell-depleted T cells, or PBMCs provided the cDNA or gDNA that served as material.

V gave up 1 base and J gave up 1 base, with 16 bases separating them. Germline V CDR1 and CDR2: LNHDA, SQIVND (reference sequence). This CDR3 comprises 17 residues. Generated by immunoSEQ multiplex PCR, the TCRdb table keeps only in-frame clones and is missing some. The repertoire includes approximately 68,000 clones, around 86% of them detected once, and around 6.7% sits in the top ten. V and J are TRBV19 and TRBJ1-2; maybe TRBD1 (5 bases). Sequenced material: peripheral blood. This clonotype originated in a man aged 50 to 60 with active COVID-19. In nucleotides, the CDR3 is TGTGCCAGTAGTATAGTCCGCGGAGGGGCGCATAACTATGGCTACACCTTC. Residues: CASSIVRGGAHNYGYTF.